The TCR beta chain described here comes from a study of cytomegalovirus exposure and HLA in healthy donors. 60 Vbeta and 13 Jbeta primers were used in PCR. Sequencing was performed with immunoSEQ multiplex PCR; in TCRdb, only in-frame clones are kept and a portion is missing. Among about 170,000 clones listed, roughly 80% were seen once. The donors were healthy bone marrow donors. The germline CDR1 and CDR2 sequences are SGDLS and YYNGEE. V gave up 0 bases and J gave up 4 bases; unmatched junction bases: 10. This CDR3 region has 18 residues. The clonotype was recovered from a woman aged 18-35 years in good health and CMV-seronegative. The sample comprised PBMCs. The gene calls are TRBV9 and TRBJ2-1; TRBD2 matches 10 bases. CDR3: CASSVAGRRTSGYNEQFF. Here the CDR3 DNA reads TGTGCCAGCAGCGTAGCGGGTCGAAGGACTAGCGGTTACAATGAGCAGTTCTTC. The complete variable domain, with remaining parts taken from reference TRBV9 and TRBJ2-1, reads DSGVTQTPKHLITATGQRVTLRCSPRSGDLSVYWYQQSLDQGLQFLIQYYNGEERAKGNILERFSAQQFPDLHSELNLSSLELGDSALYFCASSVAGRRTSGYNEQFFGPGTRLTVL.